These T cell receptor beta chains were read from a single sample in a study of neurological immune-mediated disorders. TCRdb reprocessed the 5' RACE reads with MiXCR, giving one entry per CDR3 protein. The repertoire consists of 50,000 to 80,000 distinct CDR3 sequences, with 3.4% occurring once and the leading ten covering about 4%. The specimen was PBMCs. All receptors come from a man aged 35-49 years with multiple sclerosis. The CDR3 runs from the conserved cysteine through the conserved F or W. D genes are given only for firm matches. Clone size reads once, few, many, or a class if the clone is expanded.

D gene: -
J gene: TRBJ1-5
V gene: TRBV7-8
CDR3 length: 17
clone size: many
CDR3 protein: CASSLRESGQGYEPQHF
CDR3 DNA: TGTGCCAGCAGCTTACGGGAGAGTGGCCAGGGGTACGAGCCCCAGCATTTT

D gene: -
J gene: TRBJ2-7
V gene: TRBV5-1
CDR3 length: 13
clone size: many
CDR3 protein: CASSSGPADEQYF
CDR3 DNA: TGCGCCAGCAGCTCGGGCCCCGCGGACGAGCAGTACTTC

D gene: -
J gene: TRBJ1-2
V gene: TRBV7-2
CDR3 length: 12
clone size: many
CDR3 protein: CASSPNRDGYTF
CDR3 DNA: TGTGCCAGCAGCCCCAACAGGGATGGCTACACCTTC

D gene: -
J gene: TRBJ2-4
V gene: TRBV12-3/TRBV12-4
CDR3 length: 11
clone size: many
CDR3 protein: CASSNTGFQYF
CDR3 DNA: TGTGCCAGCAGTAATACCGGGTTTCAGTACTTC

D gene: TRBD1
J gene: TRBJ1-1
V gene: TRBV12-3/TRBV12-4
CDR3 length: 15
clone size: few
CDR3 protein: CASSRIGQGYTEAFF
CDR3 DNA: TGTGCCAGCAGTAGGATCGGACAGGGTTACACTGAAGCTTTCTTT

D gene: -
J gene: TRBJ1-5
V gene: TRBV12-3/TRBV12-4
CDR3 length: 15
clone size: many
CDR3 protein: CASSLGGLDNQPQHF
CDR3 DNA: TGTGCCAGCAGTTTAGGGGGGCTCGACAATCAGCCCCAGCATTTT

D gene: TRBD2
J gene: TRBJ2-4
V gene: TRBV29-1
CDR3 length: 14
clone size: many
CDR3 protein: CSVKGLAPKNIQYF
CDR3 DNA: TGCAGCGTTAAGGGACTAGCCCCCAAAAACATTCAGTACTTC

D gene: -
J gene: TRBJ2-1
V gene: TRBV4-1
CDR3 length: 15
clone size: many
CDR3 protein: CASSQGFGTYNEQFF
CDR3 DNA: TGCGCCAGCAGCCAAGGCTTCGGGACCTACAATGAGCAGTTCTTC

D gene: TRBD2
J gene: TRBJ2-7
V gene: TRBV20-1
CDR3 length: 14
clone size: many
CDR3 protein: CSASGRGGGNEQYF
CDR3 DNA: TGCAGTGCTAGCGGGCGGGGGGGCGGAAACGAGCAGTACTTC

D gene: -
J gene: TRBJ1-2
V gene: TRBV6-5
CDR3 length: 15
clone size: many
CDR3 protein: CASSYSMGGLYGYTF
CDR3 DNA: TGTGCCAGCAGTTACTCGATGGGGGGTCTCTATGGCTACACCTTC

D gene: -
J gene: TRBJ1-3
V gene: TRBV9
CDR3 length: 14
clone size: many
CDR3 protein: CASSGTSSGNTIYF
CDR3 DNA: TGTGCCAGCAGCGGGACTTCCTCTGGAAACACCATATATTTT

D gene: -
J gene: TRBJ1-2
V gene: TRBV29-1
CDR3 length: 13
clone size: many
CDR3 protein: CSGLEGLPGGYTF
CDR3 DNA: TGCAGCGGATTGGAAGGGCTCCCGGGCGGCTACACCTTC

D gene: -
J gene: TRBJ2-7
V gene: TRBV6-2/TRBV6-3
CDR3 length: 13
clone size: many
CDR3 protein: CASSHGLSYEQYF
CDR3 DNA: TGTGCCAGCAGTCACGGACTCTCCTACGAGCAGTACTTC

D gene: TRBD1
J gene: TRBJ2-4
V gene: TRBV5-1
CDR3 length: 14
clone size: many
CDR3 protein: CASSSQGAPDIQYF
CDR3 DNA: TGCGCCAGCAGCTCACAGGGGGCGCCGGACATTCAGTACTTC

D gene: -
J gene: TRBJ1-1
V gene: TRBV11-3
CDR3 length: 11
clone size: many
CDR3 protein: CASSSARKAFF
CDR3 DNA: TGTGCCAGCAGCTCCGCCCGAAAAGCTTTCTTT

D gene: -
J gene: TRBJ2-7
V gene: TRBV6-5
CDR3 length: 16
clone size: many
CDR3 protein: CASSYRRPVISYEQYF
CDR3 DNA: TGTGCCAGCAGTTACCGACGCCCCGTAATTTCCTACGAGCAGTACTTC

D gene: TRBD1
J gene: TRBJ2-2
V gene: TRBV7-6
CDR3 length: 17
clone size: many
CDR3 protein: CASSLSRDRAQSGELFF
CDR3 DNA: TGTGCCAGCAGCTTAAGCCGGGACAGGGCCCAGTCCGGGGAGCTGTTTTTT

D gene: -
J gene: TRBJ2-3
V gene: TRBV9
CDR3 length: 14
clone size: many
CDR3 protein: CASSVERRPDTQYF
CDR3 DNA: TGTGCCAGCAGCGTAGAAAGGCGCCCAGATACGCAGTATTTT

D gene: -
J gene: TRBJ2-7
V gene: TRBV11-2
CDR3 length: 15
clone size: few
CDR3 protein: CASSLGQAPAYEQYF
CDR3 DNA: TGTGCCAGCAGCTTAGGACAGGCGCCGGCTTACGAGCAGTACTTC

D gene: -
J gene: TRBJ2-7
V gene: TRBV20-1
CDR3 length: 14
clone size: many
CDR3 protein: CSARLRTAPYEQYF
CDR3 DNA: TGCAGTGCTAGACTCCGGACAGCCCCCTACGAGCAGTACTTC

D gene: -
J gene: TRBJ2-1
V gene: TRBV24-1
CDR3 length: 16
clone size: many
CDR3 protein: CATSGFGQGNYNEQFF
CDR3 DNA: TGTGCCACCAGTGGTTTCGGGCAGGGGAACTACAATGAGCAGTTCTTC

D gene: TRBD2
J gene: TRBJ2-2
V gene: TRBV10-3
CDR3 length: 14
clone size: many
CDR3 protein: CATGTSGGTGELFF
CDR3 DNA: TGTGCCACCGGGACTAGCGGGGGAACCGGGGAGCTGTTTTTT

D gene: TRBD1
J gene: TRBJ2-3
V gene: TRBV5-1
CDR3 length: 14
clone size: many
CDR3 protein: CASSIGQGTDTQYF
CDR3 DNA: TGCGCCAGCAGCATAGGACAGGGCACAGATACGCAGTATTTT

D gene: -
J gene: TRBJ2-6
V gene: TRBV6-5
CDR3 length: 18
clone size: many
CDR3 protein: CASSYGPEGSSGANVLTF
CDR3 DNA: TGTGCCAGCAGTTACGGACCAGAAGGCTCCTCTGGGGCCAACGTCCTGACTTTC